One sample yielded the 26 T cell receptor beta chains listed below, sequenced in a study of cytomegalovirus exposure and HLA in healthy donors. PCR used 60 Vbeta primers and 13 Jbeta primers. TCRdb's table, derived via immunoSEQ multiplex PCR, lists solely in-frame clones and lacks some. The data hold about 190,000 clones, with approximately 78% observed a single time. The sample taken for sequencing was PBMCs. All receptors come from a woman between 18 and 29 years old in good health and CMV-seronegative.

The chain has TRBV10-3 and TRBJ1-1, with 8 positions matching TRBD1. With 11 bases clipped from V and 6 bases from J, the junction kept 11 bases outside the gene matches. The CDR3 extends over 13 amino acids. Germline CDR1 and CDR2: ENHRY and SYGVKD. CDR3 sequence (DNA): TGTGCCTCCTCTGACAGGGGCGAGGCTGAAGCTTTCTTT. It translates to CASSDRGEAEAFF.

This clone was found a few times. The chain uses TRBV6-6 and TRBJ1-5; 9 positions match TRBD1. Losses at the gene ends were 2 bases for V and 6 bases for J; bases not matched to a gene: 2. The CDR3 is 14 residues long. CDR1 and CDR2 (germline): MNHNY, SVGAGI (reference sequence). The CDR3 region is CASSYGTGLQPQHF. CDR3 bases: TGTGCCAGCAGTTACGGGACAGGGCTTCAGCCCCAGCATTTT.

This clone showed up just once. The rearrangement uses TRBV5-1 and TRBJ2-3, with 8 bases lining up with TRBD2. V trimming: 0 bases; J trimming: 0 bases; junction bases outside the gene matches: 6. The CDR3 extends over 17 amino acids. Germline assignment: CDR1 SGHRS and CDR2 YFSETQ. In DNA form, the CDR3 reads TGCGCCAGCAGCTTGGAAGGACTAGCCCCGAGCACAGATACGCAGTATTTT. Translating gives CASSLEGLAPSTDTQYF.

The chain links TRBV5-1 to TRBJ2-1, with D uncertain. Trimming removed 4 bases at V and 4 bases at J, with 9 bases between. The CDR3 spans 13 residues. Germline V gene data show CDR1 as SGHRS and CDR2 as YFSETQ. CDR3 DNA: TGCGCCAGCAGCGCTACTACTTACAATGAGCAGTTCTTC. Translated, it gives CASSATTYNEQFF. The whole variable domain, remainder taken from reference TRBV5-1 and TRBJ2-1, is KAGVTQTPRYLIKTRGQQVTLSCSPISGHRSVSWYQQTPGQGLQFLFEYFSETQRNKGNFPGRFSGRQFSNSRSEMNVSTLELGDSALYLCASSATTYNEQFFGPGTRLTVL.

V is TRBV6-5 and J is TRBJ2-5; TRBD1 agrees at 7 bases. Judging by the DNA end, TRBJ2-7 fits better; the J call may be wrong. Germline-derived CDR1 and CDR2 are MNHEY and SVGAGI. The CDR3 covers 15 residues. CDR3 protein: CASSPLEGARYEQYF. CDR3 coding DNA: TGTGCCAGCAGCCCCTTAGAGGGGGCCCGTTACGAGCAGTACTTC.

This chain uses TRBV19 with TRBJ2-2; a weak D match, TRBD1 (6 bases). This CDR3 region has 16 residues. V lost 10 bases and J lost 0, with 18 bases in between. Germline V gene sequence: CDR1 LNHDA, CDR2 SQIVND (reference sequence). Here the CDR3 DNA reads TGTGCCACTAAGAGGGACACTATCGCGAACACCGGGGAGCTGTTTTTT. Translated: CATKRDTIANTGELFF.

V is TRBV9 and J is TRBJ1-1, with D possibly TRBD1 on 6 matching bases. Per germline, CDR1 SGDLS and CDR2 YYNGEE. The CDR3 runs 15 residues. V was trimmed by 2 bases and J by 4 bases, leaving 15 bases between them. The chain's CDR3 is CASSVLQGFGTEAFF. The DNA of the CDR3 is TGTGCCAGCAGCGTTTTACAGGGTTTTGGCACTGAAGCTTTCTTT.

This chain links TRBV7-2 with TRBJ2-7; 7 bases line up with TRBD1. Germline CDR1 reads SGHTA; CDR2 reads FQGNSA. The CDR3 sequence is 17 residues long. V shed 0 bases and J 3 bases; nucleotides not matched to a gene: 11. The CDR3 nucleotides are TGTGCCAGCAGCTTAGCGCAATTGCCAGGGGGAAACTACGAGCAGTACTTC. Translating gives CASSLAQLPGGNYEQYF.

This sequence joins TRBV5-4 and TRBJ2-3, with 7 bases lining up with TRBD2. Germline trimming cut 0 bases from V and 0 bases from J; bases unmatched to any gene: 4. The CDR3 extends over 16 amino acids. The V gene's germline CDR1 is SGHNT and CDR2 YYREEE (reference sequence). CDR3 nucleotide sequence: TGTGCCAGCAGCTTGGTACCGGGACTAAGCACAGATACGCAGTATTTT. Amino acids: CASSLVPGLSTDTQYF.

This chain links TRBV4-3 with TRBJ2-5, with unresolved D. The J call could be wrong; TRBJ2-7 is a better fit for the DNA end. From germline, CDR1 is LGHNA and CDR2 YSLEER. This CDR3 contains 14 residues. This CDR3 is CASSQLNGEYEQYF. CDR3 DNA: TGCGCCAGCAGCCAACTAAACGGAGAGTACGAGCAGTACTTC.

This chain connects TRBV19 to TRBJ1-5, with 9 bases identical to TRBD1. The CDR3 consists of 15 residues. CDR1 and CDR2 from the germline V gene are LNHDA and SQIVND (reference sequence). The J segment lost 6 bases and the V segment lost 7 bases, leaving 10 bases of the junction unmatched. CDR3 sequence reads: CASISGTGLVQPQHF. CDR3 sequence (DNA): TGTGCCAGTATTTCCGGGACAGGGCTTGTTCAGCCCCAGCATTTT.

This clone turned up a few times. The rearrangement joins TRBV6-5 to TRBJ1-4; D may be TRBD1 (5 bases). The CDR3 is 15 residues long. Trimming shortened V by 2 bases and J by 6 bases, and 13 bases separated the two germline ends. Germline V gene data show CDR1 as MNHEY and CDR2 as SVGAGI. The CDR3 sequence is CASSYGWSGDEKLFF. For the CDR3, the DNA is TGTGCCAGCAGTTACGGTTGGTCGGGGGATGAAAAACTGTTTTTT.

The chain joins TRBV25-1 to TRBJ2-3, with TRBD1 matching 10 bases. CDR1 is MGHDK, CDR2 SYGVNS, per germline. V lost 4 bases and J lost 4; bases outside the gene matches: 11. CDR3 length equals 17 residues. Here the CDR3 DNA reads TGTGCCAGCAGTGTAGGGAGTGGACAGGGGGGCCCAGATACGCAGTATTTT. Its translation is CASSVGSGQGGPDTQYF.

The rearrangement links TRBV6-1 to TRBJ2-7, with 9 nucleotides matching TRBD1. The V gene end was trimmed by 4 bases and the J gene end by 9 bases; junction bases not matched to a gene: 10. The CDR3 spans 14 residues. CDR1 and CDR2 from the germline V gene are MNHNS and SASEGT. CDR3 coding DNA: TGTGCCAGCAGTGGGCCGGGACAGGGTTTAGGGCAGTACGTC. Translating gives CASSGPGQGLGQYV.

V and J are TRBV28 and TRBJ2-7; 7 nucleotides align to TRBD2. CDR1 is MDHEN, CDR2 SYDVKM, per germline. CDR3 length: 15 residues. V lost 4 bases to trimming and J lost 3 bases; unmatched junction nucleotides: 9. This chain's CDR3 is CASSSPLSGDYEQYF. CDR3 bases: TGTGCCAGCAGTTCCCCCTTGAGCGGGGACTACGAGCAGTACTTC.

The V and J genes are TRBV5-1 and TRBJ2-1; 7 positions agree with TRBD2. The CDR3 length is 15 residues. Germline V CDR1 and CDR2: SGHRS, YFSETQ. Unmatched junction bases numbered 11, after V lost 3 bases and J lost 8 bases. CDR3 amino acids: CASSWGGETVHEQFF. CDR3 DNA: TGCGCCAGCAGCTGGGGGGGGGAAACAGTCCATGAGCAGTTCTTC.

Details on this clone: The junction and the germline gene differ at one end; a read error may be behind it. The V gene is TRBV19, the J gene TRBJ1-2; 8 bases map to TRBD1. This CDR3 contains 17 residues. Germline V gene sequence: CDR1 LNHDA, CDR2 SQIVND (reference sequence). In DNA form, the CDR3 reads TGTGCCAGTAGTATCGGTTGGGACAGGCCGCTCGGGTATGGCCACACCTTC. Translating gives CASSIGWDRPLGYGHTF.

J is TRBJ2-5 and V is TRBV29-1; 13 bases map to TRBD2. This CDR3 comprises 19 residues. Germline values: CDR1 SQVTM, CDR2 ANQGSEA. With 1 base clipped from V and 5 bases from J, the junction kept 16 bases outside the gene matches. The chain's CDR3 is CSVEGGRLAGGADGETQYF. The CDR3, as DNA: TGCAGCGTTGAAGGAGGCAGACTAGCGGGAGGCGCGGACGGGGAGACCCAGTACTTC.

Only one count was recorded for this clone. This chain connects TRBV5-5 to TRBJ1-3; D is possibly TRBD1 (6 bases). The germline CDR1 and CDR2 sequences are SGHKS and YYEKEE (reference sequence). The germline V and J ends were trimmed by 0 bases and 5 bases, with 18 bases remaining between them. The CDR3 extends over 17 amino acids. The CDR3 here is CASSLGPTTGTRNTIYF. The CDR3 DNA is TGTGCCAGCAGCTTGGGCCCCACGACAGGAACCCGAAACACCATATATTTT.

The chain is built from TRBV7-6 and TRBJ2-1; 9 bases align to TRBD1. CDR1 and CDR2 from the germline V gene are SGHVS and FNYEAQ. The CDR3 is 15 residues long. The trim removed 4 bases at V and 4 bases at J, leaving 5 bases unmatched. CDR3 DNA sequence: TGTGCCAGCAGCTCTACAGGGGGCATATACAATGAGCAGTTCTTC. It translates to CASSSTGGIYNEQFF.

The CDR3 sequence is CATSSRPRNRGRGSIYGYTF. CDR3 coding DNA: TGTGCCACCAGCAGTAGACCCCGAAACAGGGGGCGAGGGAGTATCTATGGCTACACCTTC. This chain uses TRBV15 with TRBJ1-2; 9 nucleotides agree with TRBD1. With 3 bases clipped from V and 4 bases from J, the junction kept 21 bases outside the gene matches. CDR3 length: 20 residues. Germline CDR1 is LNHNV and CDR2 is YYDKDF (reference sequence).

This chain joins TRBV7-2 and TRBJ2-3; D is undetermined. CDR1 is SGHTA, CDR2 FQGNSA, per germline. The CDR3 runs 13 residues. The V end was cut by 2 bases, the J end by 4 bases, with 7 bases between. CDR3 bases: TGTGCCAGCAGCTTAAGACGGGCAGATACGCAGTATTTT. Protein product: CASSLRRADTQYF. The whole variable domain, filled in from reference TRBV7-2 and TRBJ2-3, reads GAGVSQSPSNKVTEKGKDVELRCDPISGHTALYWYRQSLGQGLEFLIYFQGNSAPDKSGLPSDRFSAERTGGSVSTLTIQRTQQEDSAVYLCASSLRRADTQYFGPGTRLTVL.

This chain joins TRBV28 and TRBJ1-1; D remains ambiguous. The CDR3 has 14 residues. With 1 base removed from V and 4 bases from J, the gap between germline ends came to 10 bases. Germline CDR1 MDHEN, CDR2 SYDVKM. The CDR3 sequence is CASSLSPGSTEAFF. The DNA of the CDR3 is TGTGCCAGCAGTTTATCACCAGGCTCCACTGAAGCTTTCTTT.

The chain uses TRBV4-3 and TRBJ1-6, with TRBD1 as a possible D gene (6 bases). This CDR3 contains 16 residues. V shed 2 bases and J shed 9 bases, with 17 bases lying between them. The germline V gene has CDR1 LGHNA and CDR2 YSLEER. The CDR3 DNA reads TGCGCCAGCAGCCAATCGGTCAGGGGCATTGGTTCACCCCTCCACTTT. It encodes CASSQSVRGIGSPLHF.

V gene TRBV6-1 combines with J gene TRBJ2-1; D unresolved. Trimming shortened V by 11 bases and J by 0 bases, and 11 bases separated the two germline ends. CDR3 length: 13 residues. CDR1 is MNHNS and CDR2 is SASEGT in the germline V gene. The chain's CDR3 is CASETHSYNEQFF. The CDR3 bases are TGTGCCTCGGAGACCCACTCCTACAATGAGCAGTTCTTC.

This rearrangement joins TRBV7-9 to TRBJ2-7, with a weak D call TRBD2 (6 bases). CDR1 is SEHNR, CDR2 FQNEAQ, per germline (reference sequence). The CDR3 runs 13 residues. The V end was cut by 1 base, the J end by 3 bases, with 7 bases between. The chain's CDR3 is CASSLGLVYEQYF. CDR3 coding DNA: TGTGCCAGCAGCTTAGGACTAGTCTACGAGCAGTACTTC.